This is a list of T cell receptor beta chains from one sample in a study of T-cell memory formation after mild COVID-19. MiXCR, run by TCRdb on the 5' RACE reads, gives a single entry per CDR3 protein. The sample has under 300,000 distinct CDR3 sequences; approximately 8.4% are singletons. Input material: PBMCs or a T cell subset sorted from them (not recorded which). The receptors shown here come from a young man who had mild COVID-19 (a few samples of this study predate the infection). Cell type and time point are not known. Each CDR3 is given without its conserved first and last residue.

TRBJ2-5,TRBV5-4,ASSLEETETQY
TRBJ1-5,TRBV24-1,ATSDPRTGGNQPQH
TRBJ1-4,TRBV5-5,ASRAGGGDEKLF
TRBJ1-3,TRBV12-3/TRBV12-4,ASSFHGSGNTIY
TRBJ2-5,TRBV20-1,SPRDRGLRETQY
TRBJ1-6,TRBV6-5,ASSYSTGVHSYNSPLH
TRBJ1-5,TRBV4-1,ASSLTQGAGQPQH
TRBJ2-7,TRBV6-5,ASSYWDRSYEQY
TRBJ2-1,TRBV4-2,ASSPGSHNEQF
TRBJ2-3,TRBV6-6,ASGQRGEY
TRBJ2-7,TRBV5-4,ASSFEGGRYEQY
TRBJ2-1,TRBV6-5,ASSYLSGGEQF
TRBJ2-7,TRBV7-2,ASSSRVSLHEQY
TRBJ1-2,TRBV5-1,ASSLASGSGYT
TRBJ2-3,TRBV12-3/TRBV12-4,ASSSGQGRDTQY
TRBJ2-3,TRBV7-2,ASSPTGLAGGDTQY
TRBJ1-5,TRBV7-2,ASSLWGANQPQH
TRBJ1-6,TRBV7-9,ASSPELGNSPLH
TRBJ2-3,TRBV20-1,SATYRYRADTQY
TRBJ2-1,TRBV19,ASRDSDWNEQF
TRBJ1-2,TRBV6-5,ASSQGTGGYT
TRBJ2-1,TRBV12-3/TRBV12-4,ASRRTLGEQF
TRBJ1-5,TRBV20-1,SARWGAGLDQPQH
TRBJ1-1,TRBV10-3,AIRTSGQGGEAF
TRBJ2-2,TRBV4-3,ASSQDIGWSYTGELF